This TCR beta chain was identified during a study of T cell responses to AZD1222 COVID-19 vaccine. CDR1 SGHDT and CDR2 YYEEEE come from the germline V gene. This CDR3 region has 15 residues. Trimming took 3 bases from V and 7 from J; bases not matched to a gene: 6. Generated by immunoSEQ multiplex PCR, the TCRdb table keeps only in-frame clones and is missing some. The repertoire holds around 100,000 clones, less than 90% seen once, with more than 1.5% in the top ten. General observations from the study: Spike-specific TCR breadth and depth both grew after two AZD1222 doses. Repertoires were sampled only after the peak T cell response. The study found vaccine-associated CD4 TCRs spanning spike, dominant at 160-218 and 743-854. Just a handful of AZD1222 recipients were seropositive at baseline.

Of note for this clone: Its antigen is still unknown.

This chain connects TRBV5-6 to TRBJ2-5, with 13 bases lining up with TRBD2. This receptor was obtained from an adult in good health. The material sequenced was peripheral blood, taken on day 0 of AZD1222 vaccination. The CDR3 coding sequence is TGTGCCAGCAGCTCGGGACTAGCGGGGCCAACGACCCAGTACTTC. It translates to CASSSGLAGPTTQYF.